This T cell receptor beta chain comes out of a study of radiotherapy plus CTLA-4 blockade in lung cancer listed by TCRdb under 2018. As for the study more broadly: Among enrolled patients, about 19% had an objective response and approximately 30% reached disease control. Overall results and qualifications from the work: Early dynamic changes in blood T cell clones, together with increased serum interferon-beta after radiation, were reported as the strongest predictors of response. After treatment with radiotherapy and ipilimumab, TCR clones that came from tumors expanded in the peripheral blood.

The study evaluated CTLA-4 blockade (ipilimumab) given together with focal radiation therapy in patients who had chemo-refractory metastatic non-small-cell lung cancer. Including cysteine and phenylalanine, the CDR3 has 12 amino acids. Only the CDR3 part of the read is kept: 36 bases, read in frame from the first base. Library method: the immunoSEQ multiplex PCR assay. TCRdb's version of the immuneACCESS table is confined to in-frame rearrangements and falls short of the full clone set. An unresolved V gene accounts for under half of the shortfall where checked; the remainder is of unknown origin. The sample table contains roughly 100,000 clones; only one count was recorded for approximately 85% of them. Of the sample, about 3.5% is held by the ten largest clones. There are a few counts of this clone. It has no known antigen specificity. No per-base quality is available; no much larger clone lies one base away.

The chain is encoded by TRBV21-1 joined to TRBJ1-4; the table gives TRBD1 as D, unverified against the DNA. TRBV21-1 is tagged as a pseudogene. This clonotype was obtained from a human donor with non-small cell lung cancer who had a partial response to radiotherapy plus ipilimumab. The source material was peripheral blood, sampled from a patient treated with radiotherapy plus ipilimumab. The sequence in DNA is TGTGCCAGCACCGACAGGGGCCCCAAACTGTTTTTT. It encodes CASTDRGPKLFF.